Here is one T cell receptor (beta chain) with its context. The specificity of this receptor is unknown. No much larger clone is present one base from it, and per-base qualities are unavailable. The CDR3 spans 12 residues, from the cysteine through the phenylalanine. The CDR3 DNA has 36 bases and is translated from base 1. V is shortened by 4 bases, J by 9 bases, and the region joining them spans 10 bases. CDR1 and CDR2, per the germline V gene (reference sequence), are LNHDA and SQIVND. The immunoSEQ hsTCRB assay version 4 in survey mode was used to sequence TCRbeta repertoires from genomic DNA. For TCRbeta sequencing, genomic DNA was diluted to around 11 ng/uL, with up to 1 ug used per sample. In the original analysis: TCRbeta data analysis was done in ImmunoSeq Analyzer 3.0, and diversity was calculated on productive nucleotide rearrangements. Lower-bound TCR diversity was estimated with the improved Chao index, and clonality with the Gini coefficient using the Immunarch R package. Nucleotide rearrangements that differed but encoded the same CDR3beta amino acid sequence were counted as separate clonotypes. TCRbeta sequences significantly enriched in antigen-responding cells relative to anti-CD3/anti-CD28-activated cells were identified by differential abundance analysis. Using predicted peptide-MHC specificity as the basis, GLIPH2 grouped TCRs into clusters, both for each participant individually and for the merged data sets that combined participants. The table comes from immuneACCESS by way of TCRdb, which keeps in-frame sequences with V and J called. Part of the clones is missing from these tables; in studies checked, under half for an unresolved V gene and the rest for unknown reasons. V, J and clone size are taken as reported in that table, and D and trimming were inferred from the DNA itself. For this sample the table gives around 26,000 clones, of which roughly 70% were detected only once. The top ten clonotypes cover approximately 1.8% of the sample.

This sample stems from a study of persistence of HIV-infected CD4 T cells (dated by TCRdb to 2019 to 2021). At the level of the whole study: Suppressive ART had been received by participants for a median of roughly eight years. Apart from two participants who underwent leukapheresis at a single time point, peripheral blood samples of up to 180 mL were collected from participants at multiple time points. The study isolated CMV- and HIV-1 Gag-responding CD4+ T cells from ART-treated individuals to examine antigen-driven clonal expansion of HIV-1-infected cells. The clonality of all cells in each sorted population was assessed by TCRbeta sequencing, whereas the clonality of infected cells was assessed by proviral sequencing. The TCR cluster analysis across participants included 8 participants for CMV and roughly seven participants for Gag.

Overall study outcomes, separate from this receptor: Significantly lower TCRbeta richness was observed in CMV- and Gag-responding cells than in anti-CD3/anti-CD28-responding cells, and higher oligoclonality was observed in CMV-responding cells than in CD3/CD28-stimulated and Gag-responding cells. Antigen-responding cells were enriched for degenerate expanded CDR3beta sequences, which suggests convergent selection of CD4+ responses to CMV and Gag. Only a small number of individuals took part in the study, and the range of antigens tested was limited. Because the TCR analyses were done in bulk, restricting them to just the rare CMV-responding cells that actually carried HIV-1 proviruses was not possible. Within the same sorted populations, TCR oligoclonality correlated with proviral oligoclonality.

The treatment or condition tag for this specimen amounts to: suppressive antiretroviral therapy. A pool of overlapping HIV-1 Gag 15-mer peptides, at roughly 1 ug per peptide per mL, was used to stimulate the cells. Sorting of responding CD4+ T cells was based on upregulation of both CD40 ligand and CD69. Participants were HIV-1-infected adults who started suppressive ART during chronic infection. For at least 4 years, the participants' plasma HIV-1 RNA had been undetectable, below 50 copies/mL. To be included, a participant needed positive CMV serology and a CD4+ T cell count above 400 cells/uL. Before stimulation, PBMCs were isolated using density centrifugation and then depleted of CD8+ T cells. Stimulation of CD8-depleted PBMCs was carried out for approximately 18 hours with anti-CD28/CD49d costimulation, CD40-blocking antibody and enfuvirtide, to prevent new infections. Cells were sorted on a Beckman Coulter MoFlo Legacy or XDP sorter, with propidium iodide excluding dead cells. Genomic DNA was extracted with the QIAamp DNA Mini Kit for samples above one million cells, otherwise with the Quick-DNA Microprep Kit.

The input for sequencing was CD4+ T cells sorted from PBMCs after roughly 18-hour stimulation, taken from a patient who received antiretroviral therapy. This specimen's cell subset or site label, interpreted: CD40L+CD69+ CD4 T cells responding to HIV-1 Gag peptides. This clonotype originated in an adult man with HIV who was CMV-seropositive. The chain is encoded by TRBV19 joined to TRBJ2-1, with an unclear D gene assignment. The CDR3 here reads CASSRNSAEQFF. The DNA reads TGTGCCAGTAGTAGGAATTCAGCTGAGCAGTTCTTC.